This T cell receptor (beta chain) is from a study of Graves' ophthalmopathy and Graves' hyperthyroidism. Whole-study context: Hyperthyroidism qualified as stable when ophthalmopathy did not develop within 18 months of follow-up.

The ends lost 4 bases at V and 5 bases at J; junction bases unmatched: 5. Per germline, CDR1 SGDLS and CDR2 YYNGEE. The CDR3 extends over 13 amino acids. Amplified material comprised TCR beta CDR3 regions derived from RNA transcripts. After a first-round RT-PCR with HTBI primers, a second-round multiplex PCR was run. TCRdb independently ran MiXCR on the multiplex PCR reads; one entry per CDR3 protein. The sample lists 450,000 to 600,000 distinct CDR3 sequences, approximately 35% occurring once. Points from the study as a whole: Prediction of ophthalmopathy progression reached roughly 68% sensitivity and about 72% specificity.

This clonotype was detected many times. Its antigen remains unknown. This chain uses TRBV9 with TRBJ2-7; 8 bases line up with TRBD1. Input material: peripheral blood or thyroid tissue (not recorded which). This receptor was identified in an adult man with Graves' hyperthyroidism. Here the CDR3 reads CASSRQGMHEQYF. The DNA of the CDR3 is TGTGCCAGCAGCCGACAGGGGATGCACGAGCAGTACTTC.